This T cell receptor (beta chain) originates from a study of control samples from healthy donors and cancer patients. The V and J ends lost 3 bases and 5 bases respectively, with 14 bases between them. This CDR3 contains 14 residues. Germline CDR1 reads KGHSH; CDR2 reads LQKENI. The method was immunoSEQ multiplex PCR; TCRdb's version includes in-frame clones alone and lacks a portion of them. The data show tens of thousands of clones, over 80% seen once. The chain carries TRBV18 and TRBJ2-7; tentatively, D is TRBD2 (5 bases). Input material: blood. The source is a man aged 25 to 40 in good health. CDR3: CASSPPSSFHEQYF. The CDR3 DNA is TGTGCCAGCTCACCTCCCTCTAGCTTCCACGAGCAGTACTTC. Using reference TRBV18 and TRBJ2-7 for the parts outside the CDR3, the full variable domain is NAGVMQNPRHLVRRRGQEARLRCSPMKGHSHVYWYRQLPEEGLKFMVYLQKENIIDESGMPKERFSAEFPKEGPSILRIQQVVRGDSAAYFCASSPPSSFHEQYFGPGTRLTVT.